This TCR beta chain was sequenced during a study of blood T cell repertoires in COVID-19. V dropped 1 base and J dropped 7 bases, with 17 bases sitting between them. The CDR3 runs to 16 residues. From germline, CDR1 is MGHRA and CDR2 YSYEKL. The data were produced by immunoSEQ multiplex PCR, yet TCRdb's version contains in-frame clones alone and is incomplete. Here the sample spans 150,000 to 160,000 clones, under 95% being singletons. Source material: peripheral blood. The V gene is TRBV4-1, the J gene TRBJ2-1; a possible D gene is TRBD2 (6 bases). The sequence was collected from a man aged 50 to 59 with acute or convalescent COVID-19. CDR3 bases: TGCGCCAGCAGCCAAGCGGGAGTCGGGGCCGTAAATGAGCAGTTCTTC. Translating gives CASSQAGVGAVNEQFF.